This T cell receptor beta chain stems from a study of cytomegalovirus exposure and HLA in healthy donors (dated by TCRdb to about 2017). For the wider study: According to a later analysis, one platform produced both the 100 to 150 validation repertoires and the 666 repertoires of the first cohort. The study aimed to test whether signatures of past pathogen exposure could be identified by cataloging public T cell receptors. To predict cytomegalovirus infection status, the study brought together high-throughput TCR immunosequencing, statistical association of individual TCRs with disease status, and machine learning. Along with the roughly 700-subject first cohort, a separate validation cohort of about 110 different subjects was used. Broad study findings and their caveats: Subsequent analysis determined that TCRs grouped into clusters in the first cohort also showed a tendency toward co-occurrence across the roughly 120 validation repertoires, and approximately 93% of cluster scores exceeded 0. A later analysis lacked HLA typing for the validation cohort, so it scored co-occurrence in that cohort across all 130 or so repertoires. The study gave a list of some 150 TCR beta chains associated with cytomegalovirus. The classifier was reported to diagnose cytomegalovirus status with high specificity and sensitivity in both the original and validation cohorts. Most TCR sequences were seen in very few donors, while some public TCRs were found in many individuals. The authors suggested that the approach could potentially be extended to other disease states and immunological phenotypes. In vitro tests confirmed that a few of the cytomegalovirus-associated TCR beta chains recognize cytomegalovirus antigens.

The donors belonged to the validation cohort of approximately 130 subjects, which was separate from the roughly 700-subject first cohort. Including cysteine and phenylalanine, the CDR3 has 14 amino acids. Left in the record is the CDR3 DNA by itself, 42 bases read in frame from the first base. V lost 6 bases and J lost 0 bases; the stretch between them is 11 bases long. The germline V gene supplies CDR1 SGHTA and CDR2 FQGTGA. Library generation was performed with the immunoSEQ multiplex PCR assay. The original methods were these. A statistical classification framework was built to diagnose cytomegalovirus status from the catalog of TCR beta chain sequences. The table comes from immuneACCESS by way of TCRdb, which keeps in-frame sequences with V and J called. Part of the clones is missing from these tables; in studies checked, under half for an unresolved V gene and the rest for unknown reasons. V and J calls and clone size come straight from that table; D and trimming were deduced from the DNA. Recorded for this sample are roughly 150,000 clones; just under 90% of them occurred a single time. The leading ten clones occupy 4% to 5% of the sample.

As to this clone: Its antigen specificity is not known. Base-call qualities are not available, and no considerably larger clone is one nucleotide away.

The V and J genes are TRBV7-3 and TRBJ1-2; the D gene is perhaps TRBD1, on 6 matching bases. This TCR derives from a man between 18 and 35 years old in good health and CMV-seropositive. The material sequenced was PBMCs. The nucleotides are TGTGCCAGCAGTCGAGACAGGCCTAACTATGGCTACACCTTC. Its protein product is CASSRDRPNYGYTF.